This T cell receptor (beta chain) was sequenced in a study of blood T cell repertoires in COVID-19. Study-level information: Nucleic acid was either cDNA or gDNA, and it came from T cells, B-cell-depleted T cells, or PBMCs.

The CDR3 loop spans 12 amino acids. The germline V gene has CDR1 SGHAT and CDR2 FQNNGV. Trimming left V 5 bases short and J 7 bases short, with 8 bases between. Sequencing was performed with immunoSEQ multiplex PCR; in TCRdb, only in-frame clones are kept and a portion is missing. The sample consists of about 170,000 clones, roughly 88% of them appearing once. Seattle patient enrollment occurred during active infection, with longitudinal follow-up thereafter. This clone was found a few times. This chain joins TRBV11-2 and TRBJ1-4; D is unresolved. The sequence came from a man older than 75 with COVID-19, enrolled during active disease. The specimen sequenced was peripheral blood. The CDR3 region has the DNA TGTGCCAGCAGCCCGGCGGGTGAAAAACTGTTTTTT. Translation: CASSPAGEKLFF.